These T cell receptor beta chains were read from a single sample in a study of cytomegalovirus exposure and HLA in healthy donors. Repertoires were generated with immunoSEQ multiplex PCR, while TCRdb's copy carries only in-frame clones and drops some. The sample includes roughly 190,000 clones, around nine tenths of them seen just once. The sequenced sample consisted of PBMCs. The receptors originated from a man in his thirties or forties in good health and CMV-seropositive. CDR3s include the opening cysteine and the closing phenylalanine or tryptophan. Fields, in order: V gene, clone size, J gene, D gene, CDR3 protein, CDR3 DNA. The D gene is left open where the match is weak. Clone sizes are given selectively: once, few, many, or a class where the clone is expanded.

v_gene: TRBV28
abundance: -
j_gene: TRBJ1-2
d_gene: -
CDR3aa: CASSFSAIGGGGYTF
CDR3nt: TGTGCCAGCAGTTTTTCCGCGATTGGCGGGGGTGGCTACACCTTC

v_gene: TRBV7-9
abundance: -
j_gene: TRBJ1-2
d_gene: -
CDR3aa: CASTPVLEGHYGYTF
CDR3nt: TGTGCCAGCACCCCAGTTTTAGAGGGACACTATGGCTACACCTTC

v_gene: TRBV5-6
abundance: -
j_gene: TRBJ1-2
d_gene: -
CDR3aa: CASSPKTGNYGYTF
CDR3nt: TGTGCCAGCAGCCCGAAAACAGGGAACTATGGCTACACCTTC

v_gene: TRBV29-1
abundance: -
j_gene: TRBJ1-2
d_gene: -
CDR3aa: CSVVGETGQSNYGYTF
CDR3nt: TGCAGCGTTGTAGGGGAGACAGGCCAATCTAACTATGGCTACACCTTC

v_gene: TRBV4-3
abundance: -
j_gene: TRBJ2-5
d_gene: -
CDR3aa: CASSQDLIQGGETQYF
CDR3nt: TGCGCCAGCAGCCAAGATCTCATACAGGGCGGAGAGACCCAGTACTTC

v_gene: TRBV11-3
abundance: -
j_gene: TRBJ2-1
d_gene: TRBD1
CDR3aa: CASSLDRGSYNEQFF
CDR3nt: TGTGCCAGCAGCCTGGACAGGGGGTCTTACAATGAGCAGTTCTTC

v_gene: TRBV19
abundance: -
j_gene: TRBJ2-1
d_gene: TRBD2
CDR3aa: CASRKAGGEYNEQFF
CDR3nt: TGTGCCAGTAGAAAAGCGGGGGGGGAGTACAATGAGCAGTTCTTC

v_gene: TRBV9
abundance: -
j_gene: TRBJ2-3
d_gene: -
CDR3aa: CASKSSGYTDTQYF
CDR3nt: TGTGCCAGCAAATCGTCGGGTTACACAGATACGCAGTATTTT

v_gene: TRBV9
abundance: once
j_gene: TRBJ2-1
d_gene: TRBD2
CDR3aa: CASSLAGSSYNEQFF
CDR3nt: TGTGCCAGCAGCCTAGCGGGCAGCTCCTACAATGAGCAGTTCTTC

v_gene: TRBV7-2
abundance: once
j_gene: TRBJ2-7
d_gene: -
CDR3aa: CASSESYEQYF
CDR3nt: TGTGCCAGCAGCGAGAGCTACGAGCAGTACTTC

v_gene: TRBV2
abundance: -
j_gene: TRBJ2-5
d_gene: -
CDR3aa: CASSEILRETQYF
CDR3nt: TGTGCCAGCAGTGAAATACTCAGGGAGACCCAGTACTTC

v_gene: TRBV9
abundance: few
j_gene: TRBJ1-1
d_gene: -
CDR3aa: CASSVGGRAEAFF
CDR3nt: TGTGCCAGCAGCGTAGGAGGTCGAGCTGAAGCTTTCTTT

v_gene: TRBV19
abundance: -
j_gene: TRBJ1-5
d_gene: TRBD1
CDR3aa: CASIRTGVREPQHF
CDR3nt: TGTGCCAGTATCAGGACAGGGGTTCGCGAACCCCAGCATTTT

v_gene: TRBV5-6
abundance: -
j_gene: TRBJ1-6
d_gene: TRBD1
CDR3aa: CASSSDRLKSPLHF
CDR3nt: TGTGCCAGCAGCTCGGACAGGCTAAAGTCACCCCTCCACTTT

v_gene: TRBV29-1
abundance: -
j_gene: TRBJ1-5
d_gene: -
CDR3aa: CSVEDPGQPQHF
CDR3nt: TGCAGCGTTGAAGATCCAGGTCAGCCCCAGCATTTT

v_gene: TRBV7-2
abundance: -
j_gene: TRBJ2-2
d_gene: -
CDR3aa: CASSLGRAERELFF
CDR3nt: TGTGCCAGCAGCTTAGGTCGGGCAGAACGGGAGCTGTTTTTT

v_gene: TRBV6-1
abundance: -
j_gene: TRBJ1-2
d_gene: -
CDR3aa: CASSEEWRRTARYYGYTF
CDR3nt: TGTGCCAGCAGTGAAGAATGGAGGAGGACAGCTCGATACTATGGCTACACCTTC

v_gene: TRBV27
abundance: -
j_gene: TRBJ2-2
d_gene: TRBD2
CDR3aa: CASRRLTSGRFTGELFF
CDR3nt: TGTGCCAGCAGGAGACTCACTAGCGGGAGATTCACCGGGGAGCTGTTTTTT

v_gene: TRBV27
abundance: -
j_gene: TRBJ2-1
d_gene: TRBD2
CDR3aa: CASKREENEQFF
CDR3nt: TGTGCCAGCAAGCGGGAGGAAAATGAGCAGTTCTTC

v_gene: TRBV5-4
abundance: -
j_gene: TRBJ1-5
d_gene: -
CDR3aa: CASSLDSQPQHF
CDR3nt: TGTGCCAGCAGCTTGGATAGTCAGCCCCAGCATTTT

v_gene: TRBV6-1
abundance: -
j_gene: TRBJ1-5
d_gene: TRBD1
CDR3aa: CASSGTGGNQPQHF
CDR3nt: TGTGCCAGTTCCGGGACAGGGGGCAATCAGCCCCAGCATTTT

v_gene: TRBV6-5
abundance: -
j_gene: TRBJ2-7
d_gene: TRBD1
CDR3aa: CASSRDRAYEQYF
CDR3nt: TGTGCCAGCAGCCGGGACAGGGCATACGAGCAGTACTTC

v_gene: TRBV15
abundance: -
j_gene: TRBJ1-5
d_gene: TRBD1
CDR3aa: CATSRVDRGYSNQPQHF
CDR3nt: TGTGCCACCAGCAGAGTCGACAGGGGTTATAGCAATCAGCCCCAGCATTTT

v_gene: TRBV5-1
abundance: -
j_gene: TRBJ1-1
d_gene: -
CDR3aa: CASSLAAGGVGTEAFF
CDR3nt: TGCGCCAGCAGCTTGGCCGCTGGGGGAGTCGGGACTGAAGCTTTCTTT

v_gene: TRBV19
abundance: -
j_gene: TRBJ1-2
d_gene: -
CDR3aa: CASRKGPGDGYTF
CDR3nt: TGTGCCAGTCGAAAGGGACCGGGAGATGGCTACACCTTC

v_gene: TRBV7-2
abundance: -
j_gene: TRBJ2-7
d_gene: TRBD2
CDR3aa: CASSLGLAGRRGSEQYF
CDR3nt: TGTGCCAGCAGCCTTGGACTAGCGGGGCGGAGGGGGTCCGAGCAGTACTTC

v_gene: TRBV27
abundance: -
j_gene: TRBJ2-2
d_gene: TRBD2
CDR3aa: CASSSGTSPNTGELFF
CDR3nt: TGTGCCAGCAGTTCCGGGACTAGCCCTAACACCGGGGAGCTGTTTTTT

v_gene: TRBV7-6
abundance: -
j_gene: TRBJ2-3
d_gene: -
CDR3aa: CASSSELDTQYF
CDR3nt: TGTGCCAGCAGCTCAGAGTTAGATACGCAGTATTTT

v_gene: TRBV6-5
abundance: -
j_gene: TRBJ1-5
d_gene: TRBD1
CDR3aa: CASRQGGEQHF
CDR3nt: TGTGCCAGCCGACAGGGGGGAGAACAGCATTTT

v_gene: TRBV7-3
abundance: -
j_gene: TRBJ2-3
d_gene: -
CDR3aa: CASSLFATDTQYF
CDR3nt: TGTGCCAGCAGCTTATTTGCCACAGATACGCAGTATTTT

v_gene: TRBV29-1
abundance: once
j_gene: TRBJ2-7
d_gene: TRBD2
CDR3aa: CSGRGLIISYEQYF
CDR3nt: TGCAGCGGCCGGGGACTAATTATCTCCTACGAGCAGTACTTC

v_gene: TRBV30
abundance: few
j_gene: TRBJ1-2
d_gene: -
CDR3aa: CAWQGTNYGYTF
CDR3nt: TGTGCCTGGCAGGGGACTAACTATGGCTACACCTTC

v_gene: TRBV27
abundance: -
j_gene: TRBJ2-3
d_gene: -
CDR3aa: CASRSAMRTVAQYF
CDR3nt: TGTGCCAGCCGGAGTGCCATGCGGACGGTCGCTCAGTATTTT

v_gene: TRBV5-6
abundance: -
j_gene: TRBJ1-6
d_gene: TRBD1
CDR3aa: CASSLGTVSSPLHF
CDR3nt: TGTGCCAGCAGCCTCGGGACAGTTAGTTCACCCCTCCACTTT

v_gene: TRBV9
abundance: -
j_gene: TRBJ2-6
d_gene: -
CDR3aa: CASSVDPSGANVLTF
CDR3nt: TGTGCCAGCAGCGTAGATCCCTCTGGGGCCAACGTCCTGACTTTC

v_gene: TRBV5-1
abundance: -
j_gene: TRBJ2-5
d_gene: -
CDR3aa: CASSRAGNQETQYF
CDR3nt: TGCGCCAGCAGCCGGGCAGGGAATCAAGAGACCCAGTACTTC

v_gene: TRBV4-2
abundance: -
j_gene: TRBJ2-7
d_gene: TRBD1
CDR3aa: CASSQVDRTGVYEQYF
CDR3nt: TGTGCCAGCAGCCAAGTTGATAGGACAGGGGTCTACGAGCAGTACTTC

v_gene: TRBV7-2
abundance: -
j_gene: TRBJ1-2
d_gene: -
CDR3aa: CASSTRDMFNYGYTF
CDR3nt: TGTGCCAGCAGCACCCGGGACATGTTTAACTATGGCTACACCTTC

v_gene: TRBV7-6
abundance: -
j_gene: TRBJ2-1
d_gene: TRBD1
CDR3aa: CASSPEGQYNEQFF
CDR3nt: TGTGCCAGCAGCCCAGAGGGACAGTACAATGAGCAGTTCTTC

v_gene: TRBV14
abundance: -
j_gene: TRBJ2-5
d_gene: -
CDR3aa: CASSQDWRNQETQYF
CDR3nt: TGTGCCAGCAGCCAAGATTGGAGAAACCAAGAGACCCAGTACTTC

v_gene: TRBV9
abundance: -
j_gene: TRBJ2-3
d_gene: -
CDR3aa: CASSEGLAVDTQYF
CDR3nt: TGTGCCAGCAGCGAGGGACTGGCGGTAGATACGCAGTATTTT

v_gene: TRBV27
abundance: -
j_gene: TRBJ2-2
d_gene: TRBD2
CDR3aa: CASSLTSFGNTGELFF
CDR3nt: TGTGCCAGCAGCCTGACTAGCTTCGGAAATACCGGGGAGCTGTTTTTT

v_gene: TRBV11-2
abundance: -
j_gene: TRBJ2-7
d_gene: -
CDR3aa: CASSLAGPAVHF
CDR3nt: TGTGCCAGCAGCTTAGCCGGTCCTGCAGTCCACTTC

v_gene: TRBV11-3
abundance: once
j_gene: TRBJ1-1
d_gene: TRBD1
CDR3aa: CASSLATGANTEAFF
CDR3nt: TGTGCCAGCAGCTTAGCCACAGGGGCCAACACTGAAGCTTTCTTT

v_gene: TRBV19
abundance: -
j_gene: TRBJ2-1
d_gene: -
CDR3aa: CASSIAVGARYNEQFF
CDR3nt: TGTGCCAGTAGTATAGCCGTGGGGGCGCGTTACAATGAGCAGTTCTTC

v_gene: TRBV6-1
abundance: -
j_gene: TRBJ2-3
d_gene: -
CDR3aa: CASSENIGGGTDTQYF
CDR3nt: TGTGCCAGCAGTGAAAATATAGGGGGAGGCACAGATACGCAGTATTTT

v_gene: TRBV7-3
abundance: -
j_gene: TRBJ2-1
d_gene: -
CDR3aa: CASSLIGLHNEQFF
CDR3nt: TGTGCCAGCAGCTTAATCGGACTGCACAATGAGCAGTTCTTC

v_gene: TRBV19
abundance: -
j_gene: TRBJ2-7
d_gene: -
CDR3aa: CASSPRTPDYEQYF
CDR3nt: TGTGCCAGTAGTCCCCGGACTCCGGACTACGAGCAGTACTTC

v_gene: TRBV29-1
abundance: -
j_gene: TRBJ2-1
d_gene: TRBD1
CDR3aa: CSVSGTGSYNEQFF
CDR3nt: TGCAGCGTTTCCGGGACAGGGTCCTACAATGAGCAGTTCTTC

v_gene: TRBV7-2
abundance: -
j_gene: TRBJ1-5
d_gene: -
CDR3aa: CASSSTGGGNQPQHF
CDR3nt: TGTGCCAGCAGCTCCACGGGTGGAGGGAATCAGCCCCAGCATTTT

v_gene: TRBV6-5
abundance: -
j_gene: TRBJ2-3
d_gene: TRBD2
CDR3aa: CATLGGAADTQYF
CDR3nt: TGTGCCACCCTCGGGGGGGCGGCGGATACGCAGTATTTT

v_gene: TRBV28
abundance: few
j_gene: TRBJ2-3
d_gene: TRBD2
CDR3aa: CASSWGSGGGSTDTQYF
CDR3nt: TGTGCCAGCAGTTGGGGGTCGGGCGGGGGAAGCACAGATACGCAGTATTTT

v_gene: TRBV6-6
abundance: -
j_gene: TRBJ1-1
d_gene: -
CDR3aa: CASSPGLLNTEAFF
CDR3nt: TGTGCCAGCAGTCCCGGGCTTTTGAACACTGAAGCTTTCTTT

v_gene: TRBV30
abundance: -
j_gene: TRBJ2-2
d_gene: TRBD1
CDR3aa: CAWAQGGPGELFF
CDR3nt: TGTGCCTGGGCACAGGGGGGACCCGGGGAGCTGTTTTTT